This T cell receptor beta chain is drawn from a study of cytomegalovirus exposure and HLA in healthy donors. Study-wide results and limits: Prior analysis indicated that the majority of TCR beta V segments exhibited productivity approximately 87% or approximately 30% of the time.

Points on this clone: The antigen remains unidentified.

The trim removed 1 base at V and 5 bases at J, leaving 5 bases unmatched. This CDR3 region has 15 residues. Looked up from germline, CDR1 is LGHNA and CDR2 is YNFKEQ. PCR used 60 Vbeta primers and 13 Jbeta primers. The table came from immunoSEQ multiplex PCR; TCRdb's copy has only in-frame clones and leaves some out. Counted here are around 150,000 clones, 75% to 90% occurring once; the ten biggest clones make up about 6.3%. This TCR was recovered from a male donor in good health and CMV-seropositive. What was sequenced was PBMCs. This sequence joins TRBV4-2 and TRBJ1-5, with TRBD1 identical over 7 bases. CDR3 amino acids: CASSQGGQLDQPQHF. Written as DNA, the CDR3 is TGTGCCAGCAGCCAAGGGGGACAGCTAGATCAGCCCCAGCATTTT.